The 8 T cell receptor beta chains below all came from one sample that was sequenced in a study of blood T cell repertoires in COVID-19 (TCRdb year 2020). Libraries were built with the immunoSEQ multiplex PCR assay. Held by TCRdb, this immuneACCESS table contains in-frame sequences only and omits some clones. Under half of the omission traces to an unresolved V gene where checked; the cause of the rest is unknown. The sample has about 300,000 clones on record, approximately 86% of them singletons. The ten largest make up roughly 1.3% of the sample. Material for sequencing was peripheral blood. The receptors originated from a man between 65 and 80 years old with acute or convalescent COVID-19.

Concerning this clone: Distinct nucleotide sequences in the sample also encode this CDR3. The CDR3 here is CASSPAGVYEQYF. Written as DNA, the CDR3 is TGTGCCAGCAGTCCGGCAGGGGTCTACGAGCAGTACTTC. The gene calls are TRBV28 and TRBJ2-7, with D perhaps matching TRBD1 (6 bases). Germline V gives CDR1 MDHEN, CDR2 SYDVKM. CDR3 length: 13 residues. Trimming took off 5 bases at V and 3 bases at J, with 11 bases between the two ends.

V gene TRBV28 combines with J gene TRBJ1-1; tentative D call: TRBD1 (5 bases). The CDR3 is 16 residues long. Trimming left V 1 base short and J 4 bases short, with 16 bases between. Germline V CDR1 and CDR2: MDHEN, SYDVKM. CDR3: CASSLYSAGPLTEAFF. The CDR3 DNA sequence: TGTGCCAGCAGTTTATACTCGGCAGGGCCCCTCACTGAAGCTTTCTTT.

This rearrangement joins TRBV28 to TRBJ1-2; the D gene is possibly TRBD1 (6 bases). The CDR3 contains 14 residues. V was trimmed by 5 bases and J by 3 bases, leaving 13 bases between them. Germline CDR1 MDHEN, CDR2 SYDVKM. The CDR3 DNA is TGTGCCAGCAGTCGGGGGGGGGCGGACTATGGCTACACCTTC. Protein sequence: CASSRGGADYGYTF.

This clone has more than one count but fewer than ten. V and J are TRBV5-1 and TRBJ1-5; 11 positions match TRBD1. CDR3 length equals 16 residues. J was trimmed by 5 bases and V by 4 bases; bases with no gene match: 8. CDR1 is SGHRS and CDR2 is YFSETQ in the germline V gene. CDR3 nucleotides: TGCGCCAGCAGCCTAACCCCGGGACAGGGGGATCAGCCCCAGCATTTT. It codes for CASSLTPGQGDQPQHF.

This clone came up a few times. The chain is built from TRBV27 and TRBJ1-4; TRBD1 matches 7 bases. The CDR3 runs to 14 residues. Trimming at V came to 6 bases and at J to 3 bases, leaving 4 bases not matched to a gene. In germline, CDR1 is MNHEY, CDR2 SMNVEV (reference sequence). The CDR3 coding sequence is TGTGCCAGCAGACTACAGGGGCCTAATGAAAAACTGTTTTTT. Protein product: CASRLQGPNEKLFF.

This clone has a single count. The chain is built from TRBV29-1 and TRBJ2-7; 7 nucleotides match TRBD1. The length of the CDR3 is 13 residues. From germline, CDR1 is SQVTM and CDR2 ANQGSEA. Germline trimming cut 5 bases from V and 3 bases from J; bases unmatched to any gene: 7. This CDR3 reads CSVRQGTNYEQYF. The CDR3 DNA reads as TGCAGCGTTCGACAGGGCACTAACTACGAGCAGTACTTC.

This rearrangement joins TRBV3-1 (or the pseudogene TRBV3-2) to TRBJ2-5; TRBD2 matches 9 bases. The ends lost 5 bases at V and 4 bases at J; junction bases unmatched: 8. From germline, CDR1 is LGHDT and CDR2 YNNKEL (reference sequence). This CDR3 is 15 amino acids long. The CDR3 DNA sequence: TGTGCCAGCAGCGACCCGGGACTAGCTCGAGAGACCCAGTACTTC. As protein: CASSDPGLARETQYF.

The chain couples TRBV6-6 to TRBJ2-1, with 9 positions matching TRBD1. CDR1 is MNHNY and CDR2 is SVGAGI in the germline V gene (reference sequence). Trimming at V came to 5 bases and at J to 0 bases, leaving 11 bases not matched to a gene. This CDR3 comprises 18 residues. DNA of the CDR3: TGTGCCAGCAGTCACCACCAACAGGGGGCTATCTCCTACAATGAGCAGTTCTTC. Its translation: CASSHHQQGAISYNEQFF.